A single sample gave rise to the 28 T cell receptor beta chains below, sequenced in a study of PD-L1 blockade in urothelial cancer. Time point given: pretreatment peripheral blood. Data came from immunoSEQ multiplex PCR; TCRdb stores just in-frame clones and leaves some out. There are about 57,000 clones in the sample; 81% occur only once, and around 6% lies in the top ten. Sequences were derived from PBMCs, sampled around atezolizumab (anti-PD-L1) treatment. Receptor source: a man between 65 and 85 years old with urothelial cancer.

The rearrangement links TRBV6-5 to TRBJ1-3; D is unresolved. CDR1 MNHEY and CDR2 SVGAGI come from the germline V gene. The CDR3 covers 15 residues. With 0 bases removed from V and 0 bases from J, the gap between germline ends came to 6 bases. The CDR3 nucleotides read TGTGCCAGCAGTTACTCGTTCCTCTCTGGAAACACCATATATTTT. Its translation: CASSYSFLSGNTIYF.

V is TRBV7-2 and J is TRBJ2-3; the D gene is possibly TRBD2 (6 bases). CDR1 is SGHTA and CDR2 is FQGNSA in the germline V gene. The V and J ends lost 2 bases and 8 bases respectively, with 17 bases between them. The CDR3 runs 15 residues. DNA of the CDR3: TGTGCCAGCAGCTTATTGGGGGATAGCGGAGGTACGCAGTATTTT. It codes for CASSLLGDSGGTQYF.

The V and J genes are TRBV28 and TRBJ2-7; tentative D call: TRBD2 (6 bases). Trimming shortened V by 7 bases and J by 1 base, and 35 bases separated the two germline ends. Germline V CDR1 and CDR2: MDHEN, SYDVKM. This CDR3 region has 21 residues. The DNA for the CDR3 is TGTGCCAGCACCAAGTCCCTAGAGGCTCCTCGGTACGGGAGTATATCCTACGAGCAGTACTTC. Its translation is CASTKSLEAPRYGSISYEQYF.

Remarks on this clone: This sample includes further DNA sequences coding for the same CDR3. The chain has TRBV6-5 and TRBJ2-1, with D maybe TRBD2 (6 bases). The length of the CDR3 is 14 residues. CDR1 and CDR2 from the germline V gene are MNHEY and SVGAGI. Trimming stripped 2 bases from V and 4 bases from J, with 9 bases between. The chain's CDR3 is CASSYGLPYNEQFF. In nucleotides, the CDR3 is TGTGCCAGCAGTTACGGACTACCATACAATGAGCAGTTCTTC.

The chain links TRBV11-3 to TRBJ2-1, with no clear D. The CDR3 runs to 15 residues. Germline V CDR1 and CDR2: SGHNT, YENEEA. Trimming removed 1 base from V and 2 bases from J, with 9 bases in between. CDR3 coding DNA: TGTGCCAGCAGCTTAGGGAGACTGCCCTACAATGAGCAGTTCTTC. Its translation is CASSLGRLPYNEQFF.

CDR3: CASSNPPTAPTNYGYTF. The CDR3 region has the DNA TGTGCCAGTAGTAACCCCCCGACAGCACCTACTAACTATGGCTACACCTTC. The chain employs TRBV19 and TRBJ1-2, with a possible D match to TRBD1 (5 bases). CDR1 is LNHDA and CDR2 is SQIVND in the germline V gene (reference sequence). V was clipped by 4 bases and J by 0 bases, with 18 bases between them. This CDR3 is built from 17 residues.

The chain has TRBV10-1 and TRBJ2-1, with D possibly being TRBD2 (6 bases). This CDR3 spans 12 amino acids. With 9 bases removed from V and 5 bases from J, the gap between germline ends came to 11 bases. Germline values: CDR1 WNHNN, CDR2 SYGVQD (reference sequence). The CDR3: CASGTGHNEQFF. The CDR3, as DNA: TGCGCCAGTGGGACTGGACACAATGAGCAGTTCTTC.

The chain has TRBV6-1 and TRBJ2-5; 11 bases fit TRBD2. The CDR3 has 15 amino acids. Germline CDR1 is MNHNS and CDR2 is SASEGT. The ends lost 7 bases at V and 2 bases at J; junction bases unmatched: 6. The CDR3 region is CASTKLAGEQETQYF. CDR3 DNA: TGTGCCAGCACCAAACTAGCGGGGGAGCAAGAGACCCAGTACTTC.

The chain couples TRBV11-2 to TRBJ2-1; D is possibly TRBD2 (5 bases). Trimming removed 0 bases at V and 7 bases at J, with 7 bases between. The CDR3 totals 13 residues. Germline V gene data show CDR1 as SGHAT and CDR2 as FQNNGV. CDR3 loop: CASSLDPGNEQFF. The CDR3 DNA is TGTGCCAGCAGCTTAGATCCGGGAAATGAGCAGTTCTTC.

This clone was recorded once. V is TRBV5-1 and J is TRBJ2-5; 8 nucleotides match TRBD2. Germline V gene data show CDR1 as SGHRS and CDR2 as YFSETQ. This CDR3 contains 15 residues. The V segment lost 4 bases and the J segment 2 bases; nucleotides outside the gene matches: 7. CDR3 protein: CASSGGTSIQETQYF. The CDR3 region has the DNA TGCGCCAGCAGCGGGGGGACTAGTATACAAGAGACCCAGTACTTC.

The V call is TRBV7-2, the J call TRBJ2-3, with D perhaps matching TRBD2 (5 bases). V was clipped by 1 base and J by 2 bases, with 10 bases between them. The CDR3 spans 15 residues. Germline V gene lookup returns CDR1 SGHTA and CDR2 FQGNSA. The CDR3 DNA follows: TGTGCCAGCAGCTTAGTAGGGCTAGCCACAGATACGCAGTATTTT. Protein: CASSLVGLATDTQYF.

V usage is TRBV5-4 and J usage is TRBJ2-6; D remains unclear. Germline values: CDR1 SGHNT, CDR2 YYREEE (reference sequence). V lost 4 bases and J 0 bases, leaving 5 bases between the germline ends. This CDR3 contains 14 residues. CDR3 protein: CASSQDSGANVLTF. In DNA form, the CDR3 reads TGTGCCAGCAGCCAGGACTCTGGGGCCAACGTCCTGACTTTC.

The rearrangement uses TRBV7-3 and TRBJ2-3; 7 bases agree with TRBD2. CDR3 size: 15 residues. Trimming cost V 5 bases and J 1 base; bases outside gene matches: 6. Germline CDR1 SGHTA, CDR2 FQGTGA. This CDR3 is CASSPGRARTDTQYF. The CDR3, as DNA: TGTGCCAGCAGCCCGGGGAGGGCACGCACAGATACGCAGTATTTT.

V and J are TRBV6-1 and TRBJ2-5, with 16 bases fitting TRBD2. The germline CDR1 and CDR2 sequences are MNHNS and SASEGT. The length of the CDR3 is 14 residues. Trimming took 8 bases from V and 5 from J; bases not matched to a gene: 2. DNA for the CDR3: TGTGCCAGCGGGACTAGCGGGGGGGCCGAGACCCAGTACTTC. Its protein is CASGTSGGAETQYF.

This clone was detected once. CDR3 region: CASSVNAGLNQETQYF. For the CDR3, the DNA is TGTGCCAGCAGCGTGAATGCGGGACTAAATCAAGAGACCCAGTACTTC. The gene calls are TRBV5-4 and TRBJ2-5, with 7 positions matching TRBD2. This CDR3 spans 16 amino acids. Trimming removed 4 bases from V and 2 bases from J; junction bases left unmatched: 11. Germline V gene data show CDR1 as SGHNT and CDR2 as YYREEE (reference sequence).

This clone was found a few times. This sequence joins TRBV7-9 and TRBJ2-7; TRBD1 aligns across 8 bases. The CDR3 extends over 14 amino acids. V was clipped by 5 bases and J by 3 bases; unmatched bases: 6. Germline CDR1 reads SEHNR; CDR2 reads FQNEAQ (reference sequence). CDR3 DNA sequence: TGTGCCAGCAGCAGCACCGGGACAGGCTACGAGCAGTACTTC. Translation: CASSSTGTGYEQYF.

V is TRBV6-5 and J is TRBJ2-5; a possible D gene is TRBD1 (6 bases). The CDR3 loop spans 13 amino acids. Germline-derived CDR1 and CDR2 are MNHEY and SVGAGI. Trimming shortened V by 6 bases and J by 6 bases, and 14 bases separated the two germline ends. The CDR3 coding sequence is TGTGCCAGCAGGAGACAGGAGAGGAAGACCCAGTACTTC. Amino acid sequence: CASRRQERKTQYF.

The rearrangement joins TRBV5-4 to TRBJ2-7; D is unclear. Germline values: CDR1 SGHNT, CDR2 YYREEE (reference sequence). Trimming left V 1 base short and J 7 bases short, with 12 bases between. This CDR3 is built from 13 residues. This CDR3 is CASSLIPAGEQYF. Written as DNA, the CDR3 is TGTGCCAGCAGCTTGATCCCCGCCGGGGAGCAGTACTTC.

The rearrangement joins TRBV6-1 to TRBJ2-7; no definite D call. V lost 2 bases and J 4 bases, leaving 9 bases between the germline ends. Germline V gene sequence: CDR1 MNHNS, CDR2 SASEGT. The length of the CDR3 is 13 residues. The CDR3 loop reads CASSETVMYEQYF. In DNA, the CDR3 is TGTGCCAGCAGTGAAACAGTTATGTACGAGCAGTACTTC.

The table lists this clone with a few counts. The rearrangement joins TRBV7-9 to TRBJ1-2, with D maybe TRBD1 (6 bases). The CDR3 length is 13 residues. Germline V gives CDR1 SEHNR, CDR2 FQNEAQ (reference sequence). V shed 5 bases and J shed 7 bases, with 14 bases lying between them. The CDR3 loop reads CASSMDSWLGYTF. CDR3 sequence (DNA): TGTGCCAGCAGCATGGACAGCTGGCTTGGCTACACCTTC.

This chain links TRBV7-8 with TRBJ1-2; TRBD1 might be the D (6 bases). V gave up 5 bases and J gave up 4 bases, with 14 bases separating them. Per the germline V gene, CDR1 is SGHVS and CDR2 is FQNEAQ. The CDR3 spans 14 residues. CDR3 amino acids: CASSPQGISYGYTF. Written as DNA, the CDR3 is TGTGCCAGCAGCCCCCAGGGGATTTCCTATGGCTACACCTTC.

V usage is TRBV13 and J usage is TRBJ2-7, with 8 bases fitting TRBD1. The CDR3 totals 15 residues. From germline, CDR1 is PRHDT and CDR2 FYEKMQ (reference sequence). Trimming cost V 5 bases and J 3 bases; bases outside gene matches: 9. The CDR3: CASSTQGAFNYEQYF. CDR3 nucleotides: TGTGCCAGCAGCACTCAGGGGGCGTTTAACTACGAGCAGTACTTC.

This chain connects TRBV6-9 to TRBJ2-1; perhaps TRBD2 as D (7 bases). This CDR3 spans 14 amino acids. The ends were cut back, 10 bases at V and 8 bases at J, with 21 bases in the middle. The germline CDR1 and CDR2 sequences are MNHGY and SVAAGI. CDR3 nucleotide sequence: TGTGCCACCCCCGAATGGGGGGGCCCCGATGAGCAGTTCTTC. It translates to CATPEWGGPDEQFF.

This rearrangement joins TRBV4-2 to TRBJ1-5, with D unresolved. Between the trimmed V and J ends, which lost 0 bases and 6 bases, there was a span of 6 bases. CDR1 and CDR2 from the germline V gene are LGHNA and YNFKEQ. The CDR3 is 13 residues long. The DNA for the CDR3 is TGTGCCAGCAGCCAAGATTCCCTTCAGCCCCAGCATTTT. Encoded protein: CASSQDSLQPQHF.

The gene calls are TRBV5-1 and TRBJ1-2, with 8 bases that match TRBD1. Losses at the gene ends were 4 bases for V and 7 bases for J; bases not matched to a gene: 6. CDR1 is SGHRS and CDR2 is YFSETQ in the germline V gene. The CDR3 runs to 13 residues. In DNA, the CDR3 is TGCGCCAGCAGCCAGACAGGGGACTCTGGCTACACCTTC. Encoded protein: CASSQTGDSGYTF.

The chain is built from TRBV27 and TRBJ2-5, with 9 bases that match TRBD2. Losses at the gene ends were 2 bases for V and 0 bases for J; bases not matched to a gene: 4. Germline-derived CDR1 and CDR2 are MNHEY and SMNVEV (reference sequence). The CDR3 length is 16 residues. The CDR3 reads CASSLEASGDQETQYF. For the CDR3, the DNA is TGTGCCAGCAGTTTAGAGGCTAGCGGGGACCAAGAGACCCAGTACTTC.

This clone was seen repeatedly, ten times or more. The rearrangement links TRBV6-5 to TRBJ2-2; a weak D match, TRBD2 (5 bases). Germline V gene lookup returns CDR1 MNHEY and CDR2 SVGAGI. V lost 6 bases, J lost 1 base, and 12 bases lay in between. The CDR3 length is 15 residues. The CDR3 sequence is CASSTGIWNTGELFF. CDR3 sequence (DNA): TGTGCCAGCAGCACCGGGATCTGGAACACCGGGGAGCTGTTTTTT.

In DNA form, the CDR3 reads TGCGCCACCACTAGGTCGGGGGGACCAGGGAACACTGAAGCTTTCTTT. Translated, it gives CATTRSGGPGNTEAFF. This chain uses TRBV10-2 with TRBJ1-1; D is possibly TRBD1 (5 bases). The V end lost 10 bases, the J end lost 1 base, and 22 bases lay between the germline ends. The V gene's germline CDR1 is WSHSY and CDR2 SAAADI. The CDR3 spans 16 residues.